The 9 T cell receptor beta chains presented below share a single source sample, sequenced in a study of shared clonotypes between healthy human individuals (dated by TCRdb to 2020 to 2022). CD8 naive samples were CD45RO-negative cells positively selected for CCR7, giving a CD45RA+CCR7+ population that excluded TemRA cells. Library generation was performed with the immunoSEQ multiplex PCR assay. In its TCRdb copy, this immuneACCESS table keeps in-frame sequences only and misses some clones. Where compared with another copy, unresolved V genes explain less than half of these, and the others have no known cause. The sample records more than 2 million clones, about 95% of which are singletons. Of the sample, more than 0.95% falls within the top ten clones. Sequencing was done on a sample of naive CD8+ T cells sorted from blood. The label giving this sample's cell subset or site can be read as: CD45RA+CCR7+. These TCRs come from a man aged 18-30 years in good health.

This chain links TRBV6-5 with TRBJ2-7; D gene ambiguous. Germline CDR1 reads MNHEY; CDR2 reads SVGAGI. The CDR3 consists of 12 residues. Trimming cost V 9 bases and J 1 base, with 10 bases left between them. CDR3 amino acids: CASGPSSYEQYF. CDR3 bases: TGTGCCAGTGGGCCCTCTTCCTACGAGCAGTACTTC.

This clone was recorded a few times. CDR3 nucleotide sequence: TGCGCCAGCAGCCACGGGTCACAGTATGAAGCTTTCTTT. This translates into CASSHGSQYEAFF. The chain recombines TRBV4-3 with TRBJ1-1, with no clear D. The CDR3 extends over 13 amino acids. Germline V gives CDR1 LGHNA, CDR2 YSLEER. V was shortened by 3 bases and J by 7 bases, with 12 bases between the two germline ends.

V and J are TRBV30 and TRBJ2-1, with TRBD2 matching over 10 bases. Per the germline V gene, CDR1 is GTSNPN and CDR2 is SVGIG (reference sequence). This CDR3 is 14 amino acids long. V lost 1 base, J lost 8 bases, and 5 bases stayed unmatched. CDR3 bases: TGTGCCTGGAGTGCTAGCGGGGGTTTGGATGAGCAGTTCTTC. Its protein is CAWSASGGLDEQFF. Complete variable domain (other parts from reference TRBV30 and TRBJ2-1): SQTIHQWPATLVQPVGSPLSLECTVEGTSNPNLYWYRQAAGRGLQLLFYSVGIGQISSEVPQNLSASRPQDRQFILSSKKLLLSDSGFYLCAWSASGGLDEQFFGPGTRLTVL.

Remarks on this clone: At the DNA level, this CDR3 is encoded by other sequences in the same sample as well. CDR3: CASSLVLGDYEQYF. The CDR3, as DNA: TGTGCCAGCAGCTTAGTGCTGGGGGACTACGAGCAGTACTTC. This chain connects TRBV11-2 to TRBJ2-7; D possibly uses TRBD1 or TRBD2 (5 bases each). Germline loops: CDR1 SGHAT, CDR2 FQNNGV. The CDR3 has 14 residues. The V and J ends lost 1 base and 3 bases respectively, with 10 bases between them.

The rearrangement uses TRBV11-2 and TRBJ2-1; 7 nucleotides align to TRBD1. This CDR3 spans 15 amino acids. V was pared by 5 bases and J by 1 base, with 5 bases of the junction left unmatched. Germline V gene lookup returns CDR1 SGHAT and CDR2 FQNNGV. In nucleotides, the CDR3 is TGTGCCAGCAGCCGAGACAGGGAATCCTACAATGAGCAGTTCTTC. This gives the protein CASSRDRESYNEQFF.

V usage is TRBV14 and J usage is TRBJ1-2; TRBD1 agrees at 8 bases. The germline CDR1 and CDR2 sequences are SGHDN and FVKESK. CDR3 length: 17 residues. With V trimmed by 3 bases and J by 3 bases, 12 bases remained unmatched. The CDR3 loop reads CASSQKSSDRGDYGYTF. CDR3 coding DNA: TGTGCCAGCAGCCAGAAGTCCTCTGACAGGGGAGACTATGGCTACACCTTC.

The chain has TRBV11-2 and TRBJ2-1; either TRBD1 or TRBD2 may fit D (5 bases each). The CDR3 has 11 residues. V shed 5 bases and J shed 10 bases, with 9 bases lying between them. Germline CDR1 and CDR2: SGHAT and FQNNGV. The CDR3 is CASSIGTEQFF. CDR3 sequence (DNA): TGTGCCAGCAGCATCGGGACGGAGCAGTTCTTC.

The chain is built from TRBV9 and TRBJ2-1, with 7 bases that match TRBD2. This CDR3 is built from 15 residues. The V segment lost 2 bases and the J segment 8 bases; nucleotides outside the gene matches: 10. Germline-derived CDR1 and CDR2 are SGDLS and YYNGEE. In DNA, the CDR3 is TGTGCCAGCAGCGTCCACGGGAGGTTTTGGGATGAGCAGTTCTTC. Its translation: CASSVHGRFWDEQFF.

This clone was recorded only once. The chain combines TRBV5-4 with TRBJ2-5, with D perhaps matching TRBD2 (5 bases). CDR3 length: 13 residues. V was cut by 5 bases and J by 0 bases, with 8 bases left in between. Germline loops: CDR1 SGHNT, CDR2 YYREEE (reference sequence). The CDR3 protein is CASRPGNQETQYF. Written as DNA, the CDR3 is TGTGCCAGCAGACCGGGAAACCAAGAGACCCAGTACTTC.